The 8 T cell receptor beta chains below all came from one sample that was sequenced in a study of T-cell memory formation after mild COVID-19. One entry per CDR3 protein, called by TCRdb with MiXCR from the 5' RACE reads. The table lists more than 250,000 distinct CDR3 sequences, approximately 16% of them singletons, with 20% to 25% in the top ten. Sequencing was done on a sample of PBMCs or a T cell subset sorted from them (not recorded which). Every receptor here comes from a man in his late teens or twenties who had mild COVID-19 (a few samples of this study predate the infection). Cell type and time point are not known.

This clonotype was found many times. The chain couples TRBV7-2 to TRBJ2-1; D remains unclear. Germline CDR1 SGHTA, CDR2 FQGNSA. The CDR3 has 14 amino acids. Trimming pared 4 bases from V and 4 bases from J, leaving 11 bases between. The CDR3 protein is CASSSVSSYNEQFF. CDR3 coding DNA: TGTGCCAGCAGCTCGGTGAGCTCGTACAATGAGCAGTTCTTC.

In its sample, this clonotype was seen a few times. This chain joins TRBV28 and TRBJ2-7, with D tentatively TRBD1 (5 bases). This CDR3 comprises 12 residues. Germline V CDR1 and CDR2: MDHEN, SYDVKM. V was pared by 2 bases and J by 9 bases, with 11 bases between. The CDR3 nucleotides are TGTGCCAGCAGTTTAGCGCAGGGATCGCAGTACGTC. This encodes CASSLAQGSQYV.

This clonotype was observed a handful of times. Written as DNA, the CDR3 is TGCAGCGTTGGGGCCAGCTCAGAGACCCAGTACTTC. Its protein is CSVGASSETQYF. The rearrangement uses TRBV29-1 and TRBJ2-5; D is undetermined. CDR1 and CDR2 (germline): SQVTM, ANQGSEA. The CDR3 runs 12 residues. The germline V and J ends were trimmed by 4 bases and 4 bases, with 10 bases remaining between them. The full variable domain, completed using reference TRBV29-1 and TRBJ2-5, is SAVISQKPSRDICQRGTSLTIQCQVDSQVTMMFWYRQQPGQSLTLIATANQGSEATYESGFVIDKFPISRPNLTFSTLTVSNMSPEDSSIYLCSVGASSETQYFGPGTRLLVL.

J is TRBJ2-5 and V is TRBV7-2; 15 nucleotides line up with TRBD2. The CDR3 runs 17 residues. The V segment lost 1 base and the J segment 4 bases; nucleotides outside the gene matches: 4. Looked up from germline, CDR1 is SGHTA and CDR2 is FQGNSA. The CDR3 DNA is TGTGCCAGCAGCTTAGGGACTAGCGGGGGGGCCCCAGAGACCCAGTACTTC. Translated, it gives CASSLGTSGGAPETQYF.

This clonotype came up a few times. The chain links TRBV5-1 to TRBJ2-7; 8 bases are a match to TRBD1. CDR1 is SGHRS and CDR2 is YFSETQ in the germline V gene. J gave up 7 bases and V 3 bases, and 6 bases lay outside the gene matches. The CDR3 spans 13 residues. This CDR3 reads CASSSDGQGEQYF. The CDR3 DNA is TGCGCCAGCAGCTCCGATGGACAGGGAGAGCAGTACTTC. Supplemented by reference TRBV5-1 and TRBJ2-7, the full variable domain reads KAGVTQTPRYLIKTRGQQVTLSCSPISGHRSVSWYQQTPGQGLQFLFEYFSETQRNKGNFPGRFSGRQFSNSRSEMNVSTLELGDSALYLCASSSDGQGEQYFGPGTRLTVT.

On this clonotype itself: One end of the junction is discordant with germline, which a read error may explain. The chain uses TRBV6-5 and TRBJ1-1, with D possibly being TRBD1 (6 bases). This CDR3 is 14 amino acids long. In germline, CDR1 is MNHEY, CDR2 SVGAGI. DNA for the CDR3: TGTGCCAGCAGGGAGACAGGATGGGGCACTGGAGCTTTCTTT. Translating it yields CASRETGWGTGAFF.

The table lists this clonotype with many counts. This sequence joins TRBV5-1 and TRBJ2-1, with 9 bases fitting TRBD2. The CDR3 is made up of 16 amino acids. Germline V gives CDR1 SGHRS, CDR2 YFSETQ. With V trimmed by 4 bases and J by 8 bases, 13 bases remained unmatched. The CDR3 sequence: CASSLSGAGGQDEQFF. DNA of the CDR3: TGCGCCAGCAGCCTGTCGGGGGCGGGGGGGCAGGATGAGCAGTTCTTC.

The CDR3 DNA is TGTGCCAGCAGGCGGGACGCCACTGATACGCAGTATTTT. It is translated as CASRRDATDTQYF. This sequence joins TRBV5-5 and TRBJ2-3; possibly TRBD2 for D (6 bases). Per the germline V gene, CDR1 is SGHKS and CDR2 is YYEKEE (reference sequence). The V and J ends lost 5 bases and 6 bases respectively, with 13 bases between them. The CDR3 loop spans 13 amino acids.